The 30 T cell receptor beta chains below were found in one sample sequenced in a study of blood T cell repertoires in COVID-19 (dated by TCRdb to 2020 to 2022). Library prep was done by the immunoSEQ multiplex PCR assay. Sourced from immuneACCESS, this table was stored by TCRdb with only in-frame sequences that have V and J called. A share of the clones is absent; for the studies checked, an unresolved V gene accounts for under half, and the remainder has no known explanation. Recorded for this sample are 200,000 to 300,000 clones; approximately 90% of them occurred a single time. Over 2% of the sample belongs to the ten largest clones. Sample: PBMCs or T cells enriched from blood (not recorded which). All receptors come from a woman aged 40 to 55 with acute COVID-19.

This CDR3 is CASSRQGLRYEQYF. As DNA, the CDR3 is TGTGCCAGCAGTCGACAGGGTTTAAGATACGAGCAGTACTTC. This chain joins TRBV6-5 and TRBJ2-7; TRBD1 matches at 7 bases. Germline V CDR1 and CDR2: MNHEY, SVGAGI. The CDR3 runs to 14 residues. The V gene end was trimmed by 5 bases and the J gene end by 4 bases; junction bases not matched to a gene: 8.

The chain has TRBV5-8 and TRBJ1-5; D not certain. Germline assignment: CDR1 SGHTS and CDR2 YDEGEE. The CDR3 runs to 14 residues. Deletions cut 4 bases from V and 1 base from J, with 9 bases between. The CDR3 sequence is CASSPLRSNQPQHF. CDR3 in DNA: TGTGCCAGCAGCCCCCTGAGGAGCAATCAGCCCCAGCATTTT.

The chain couples TRBV7-9 to TRBJ1-6; perhaps TRBD1 as D (6 bases). There are 14 residues in the CDR3. V lost 3 bases and J 4 bases, leaving 7 bases between the germline ends. CDR1 and CDR2 (germline): SEHNR, FQNEAQ (reference sequence). DNA for the CDR3: TGTGCCAGCAGCTTCGGACAGTATAATTCACCCCTCCACTTT. Protein product: CASSFGQYNSPLHF.

The chain is built from TRBV5-1 and TRBJ2-2, with D unresolved. The CDR3 spans 13 residues. The V gene's germline CDR1 is SGHRS and CDR2 YFSETQ. Trimming pared 1 base from V and 6 bases from J, leaving 7 bases between. Here the CDR3 reads CASSLIRSGELFF. Here the CDR3 DNA reads TGCGCCAGCAGCTTGATCCGGTCCGGGGAGCTGTTTTTT.

V gene TRBV5-1 combines with J gene TRBJ2-4, with 8 bases fitting TRBD1. The CDR3 length is 16 residues. The germline CDR1 and CDR2 sequences are SGHRS and YFSETQ. V lost 4 bases to trimming and J lost 10 bases; unmatched junction nucleotides: 16. CDR3 region: CASSLGTGPPGDIQYF. The CDR3 coding sequence is TGCGCCAGCAGCCTCGGGACAGGCCCTCCCGGGGATATTCAGTACTTC. Full variable domain (rest looked up from reference TRBV5-1 and TRBJ2-4): KAGVTQTPRYLIKTRGQQVTLSCSPISGHRSVSWYQQTPGQGLQFLFEYFSETQRNKGNFPGRFSGRQFSNSRSEMNVSTLELGDSALYLCASSLGTGPPGDIQYFGAGTRLSVL.

The rearrangement uses TRBV5-4 and TRBJ1-5; D perhaps matches TRBD1 (5 bases). In germline, CDR1 is SGHNT, CDR2 YYREEE (reference sequence). CDR3 length equals 13 residues. The V gene lost 10 bases and the J gene lost 7 bases, with 18 bases spanning the gap. The CDR3 protein is CALGRGGGQPQHF. The CDR3 coding sequence is TGTGCCCTTGGGCGGGGCGGGGGACAGCCCCAGCATTTT.

The rearrangement uses TRBV5-5 and TRBJ1-1, with D unresolved. The CDR3 extends over 13 amino acids. V was shortened by 2 bases and J by 10 bases, with 15 bases between the two germline ends. CDR1 is SGHKS, CDR2 YYEKEE, per germline (reference sequence). This CDR3 reads CASSFSPGFAAFF. In DNA form, the CDR3 reads TGTGCCAGCAGCTTTTCCCCCGGGTTTGCAGCTTTCTTT.

V gene TRBV7-2 combines with J gene TRBJ2-5; TRBD1 agrees at 7 bases. V lost 5 bases, J lost 5 bases, and 5 bases stayed unmatched. This CDR3 is 13 amino acids long. CDR1 is SGHTA and CDR2 is FQGNSA in the germline V gene. The CDR3 nucleotides are TGTGCCAGCAGCCTAGGGGGCGAGGAGACCCAGTACTTC. This sequence encodes CASSLGGEETQYF.

V and J are TRBV2 and TRBJ2-5, with TRBD2 identical over 10 bases. The V and J ends lost 6 bases and 9 bases, in that order; junction bases with no gene match: 16. Looked up from germline, CDR1 is SNHLY and CDR2 is FYNNEI. The CDR3 sequence is 16 residues long. The CDR3 nucleotides read TGTGCCAGCAGGTCCGGGACTAGCGCCGGAGCAGGGGCCCAGTACTTC. Its protein product is CASRSGTSAGAGAQYF.

V gene TRBV4-3 combines with J gene TRBJ1-3; perhaps TRBD1 as D (5 bases). Germline V lookup: CDR1 LGHNA, CDR2 YSLEER. The V end was cut by 2 bases, the J end by 0 bases, with 17 bases between. The CDR3 is made up of 18 amino acids. CDR3 sequence (DNA): TGCGCCAGCAGCCAACATACCCGGGGGGGGAGCTCTGGAAACACCATATATTTT. This gives the protein CASSQHTRGGSSGNTIYF.

The CDR3 loop reads CASSGGIYQPQHF. CDR3 bases: TGTGCCAGCAGTGGAGGTATCTATCAGCCCCAGCATTTT. This chain uses TRBV25-1 with TRBJ1-5, with D hard to call. The ends were cut back, 4 bases at V and 5 bases at J, with 9 bases in the middle. The germline V gene has CDR1 MGHDK and CDR2 SYGVNS. The CDR3 extends over 13 amino acids.

This clone was detected once. The chain uses TRBV20-1 and TRBJ1-4; D gene unclear. In germline, CDR1 is DFQATT, CDR2 SNEGSKA (reference sequence). This CDR3 spans 11 amino acids. The CDR3 spells CVGESHEKLFF. DNA for the CDR3: TGCGTCGGGGAGTCACATGAAAAACTGTTTTTT.

J is TRBJ2-3 and V is TRBV9, with TRBD1 matching over 12 bases. After removal of 4 bases from V and 5 bases from J, the junction contained 8 bases not matched to a gene. This CDR3 region has 16 residues. Germline assignment: CDR1 SGDLS and CDR2 YYNGEE. The CDR3 DNA reads TGTGCCAGCAGCCTCCGGGGACAGGGGGCGGGAGATACGCAGTATTTT. Protein product: CASSLRGQGAGDTQYF.

The chain couples TRBV30 to TRBJ1-3, with 7 bases identical to TRBD1. There are 12 residues in the CDR3. With V trimmed by 3 bases and J by 7 bases, 3 bases remained unmatched. Germline CDR1 is GTSNPN and CDR2 is SVGIG (reference sequence). The CDR3: CAWRRGLNTIYF. The DNA for the CDR3 is TGTGCCTGGAGAAGGGGGCTTAACACCATATATTTT.

The V call is TRBV7-2, the J call TRBJ1-2, with no clear D. Per germline, CDR1 SGHTA and CDR2 FQGNSA. With 2 bases removed from V and 14 bases from J, the gap between germline ends came to 18 bases. The length of the CDR3 is 13 residues. CDR3 amino acids: CASSLSGGRGWTF. The CDR3, as DNA: TGTGCCAGCAGCTTATCTGGAGGCCGGGGATGGACCTTC.

The rearrangement joins TRBV15 to TRBJ2-2; tentatively, D is TRBD1 (5 bases). V gave up 4 bases and J gave up 2 bases, with 8 bases separating them. The CDR3 length is 14 residues. CDR1 and CDR2 (germline): LNHNV, YYDKDF (reference sequence). The CDR3 coding sequence is TGTGCCACCAGCATCGACAGAAACACCGGGGAGCTGTTTTTT. This sequence encodes CATSIDRNTGELFF.

V gene TRBV7-2 combines with J gene TRBJ1-5; D gene uncertain. Trimming left V 1 base short and J 6 bases short, with 7 bases between. Germline-derived CDR1 and CDR2 are SGHTA and FQGNSA. The CDR3 contains 13 residues. The CDR3 sequence: CASSLGHGQPQHF. CDR3 sequence (DNA): TGTGCCAGCAGCTTAGGGCATGGTCAGCCCCAGCATTTT. The whole variable domain, filled in from reference TRBV7-2 and TRBJ1-5, reads GAGVSQSPSNKVTEKGKDVELRCDPISGHTALYWYRQSLGQGLEFLIYFQGNSAPDKSGLPSDRFSAERTGGSVSTLTIQRTQQEDSAVYLCASSLGHGQPQHFGDGTRLSIL.

The gene calls are TRBV5-4 and TRBJ2-7; 7 positions agree with TRBD1. Germline values: CDR1 SGHNT, CDR2 YYREEE (reference sequence). J was trimmed by 0 bases and V by 3 bases; bases with no gene match: 3. The CDR3 length is 14 residues. CDR3 protein: CASSSKGASYEQYF. In DNA, the CDR3 is TGTGCCAGCAGCTCCAAGGGGGCCTCCTACGAGCAGTACTTC. The variable domain in full, completed from reference TRBV5-4 and TRBJ2-7, reads ETGVTQSPTHLIKTRGQQVTLRCSSQSGHNTVSWYQQALGQGPQFIFQYYREEENGRGNFPPRFSGLQFPNYSSELNVNALELDDSALYLCASSSKGASYEQYFGPGTRLTVT.

The chain couples TRBV3-1 (or the pseudogene TRBV3-2) to TRBJ1-3; no reliable D call. V was pared by 1 base and J by 0 bases, with 16 bases between. Germline V gene sequence: CDR1 LGHDT, CDR2 YNNKEL (reference sequence). The CDR3 is 18 amino acids. The CDR3 DNA reads TGTGCCAGCAGCCAAGGTGGGCCCCATCGCCTCTCTGGAAACACCATATATTTT. Translation: CASSQGGPHRLSGNTIYF.

The chain uses TRBV3-1 (or the pseudogene TRBV3-2) and TRBJ1-5, with D unresolved. Germline values: CDR1 LGHDT, CDR2 YNNKEL (reference sequence). V was pared by 0 bases and J by 7 bases, with 13 bases between. This CDR3 has 15 residues. CDR3 amino acids: CASSQDPEAYQPQHF. The CDR3 nucleotides are TGTGCCAGCAGCCAAGACCCGGAGGCATACCAGCCCCAGCATTTT.

The rearrangement links TRBV30 to TRBJ2-1; 8 bases fit TRBD1. V dropped 1 base and J dropped 1; count of bases not matched to a gene: 3. Germline values: CDR1 GTSNPN, CDR2 SVGIG (reference sequence). This CDR3 contains 15 residues. CDR3 DNA: TGTGCCTGGAGTGACACAGGGGGGTCCTACAATGAGCAGTTCTTC. Protein sequence: CAWSDTGGSYNEQFF.

This chain uses TRBV6-5 with TRBJ1-2; 8 bases fit TRBD1. V was pared by 10 bases and J by 8 bases, with 15 bases of the junction left unmatched. The CDR3 consists of 14 residues. CDR1 is MNHEY, CDR2 SVGAGI, per germline. Written as DNA, the CDR3 is TGTGCCACCGGACAGGGTCTTACGTTCGGCGGCTACACCTTC. This gives the protein CATGQGLTFGGYTF.

The chain employs TRBV6-5 and TRBJ1-4; D gene unclear. CDR3 size: 14 residues. Germline CDR1 is MNHEY and CDR2 is SVGAGI. V lost 2 bases and J lost 4, with 8 bases in between. For the CDR3, the DNA is TGTGCCAGCAGTTACATGTTCGGTAATGAAAAACTGTTTTTT. Translating it yields CASSYMFGNEKLFF.

This chain joins TRBV11-2 and TRBJ2-1; no reliable D call. The germline V and J ends were trimmed by 0 bases and 10 bases, with 13 bases remaining between them. Germline V lookup: CDR1 SGHAT, CDR2 FQNNGV. The CDR3 covers 14 residues. The CDR3 loop reads CASSLEAPRSEQFF. The CDR3 DNA reads TGTGCCAGCAGCTTAGAAGCCCCACGCTCGGAGCAGTTCTTC.

The chain links TRBV5-5 to TRBJ2-5, with D perhaps TRBD1 (6 bases). The CDR3 totals 14 residues. Germline lookup yields CDR1 SGHKS and CDR2 YYEKEE (reference sequence). V dropped 4 bases and J dropped 2 bases, with 12 bases sitting between them. As DNA, the CDR3 is TGTGCCAGCAGCGTTGGCCAGGGGCAAGAGACCCAGTACTTC. Protein: CASSVGQGQETQYF.

The V gene is TRBV9, the J gene TRBJ1-2; D is possibly TRBD1 (6 bases). Trimming cost V 4 bases and J 7 bases, with 20 bases left between them. Germline CDR1 SGDLS, CDR2 YYNGEE. The CDR3 contains 15 residues. CDR3 region: CASSPREQGRFGYTF. CDR3 DNA sequence: TGTGCCAGCAGCCCTAGAGAACAGGGACGGTTTGGCTACACCTTC.

This sequence joins TRBV25-1 and TRBJ2-1, with TRBD2 identical over 7 bases. Trimming took 1 base from V and 6 from J; bases not matched to a gene: 3. Germline CDR1 reads MGHDK; CDR2 reads SYGVNS. The CDR3 runs 14 residues. The CDR3 region is CASSELGGVNEQFF. DNA of the CDR3: TGTGCCAGCAGTGAATTGGGGGGGGTCAATGAGCAGTTCTTC.

The rearrangement links TRBV11-2 to TRBJ2-6; the D gene is possibly TRBD2 (6 bases). The CDR3 runs to 16 residues. Deletions cut 1 base from V and 2 bases from J, with 9 bases between. Germline V gene sequence: CDR1 SGHAT, CDR2 FQNNGV. This chain's CDR3 is CASSLGTIAGANVLTF. CDR3 in DNA: TGTGCCAGCAGCTTAGGGACTATCGCTGGGGCCAACGTCCTGACTTTC.

The chain carries TRBV5-1 and TRBJ1-1; D not resolved. The V end lost 2 bases, the J end lost 2 bases, and 7 bases lay between the germline ends. The CDR3 totals 13 residues. Per germline, CDR1 SGHRS and CDR2 YFSETQ. CDR3 in amino acids: CASSLLRNTEAFF. CDR3 nucleotides: TGCGCCAGCAGCTTATTGAGAAACACTGAAGCTTTCTTT.

CDR3 sequence (DNA): TGTGCCTGGAGCCAGGGGCGGTCCTATGGCTACACCTTC. It specifies CAWSQGRSYGYTF. The rearrangement joins TRBV30 to TRBJ1-2; maybe TRBD1 (6 bases). The CDR3 extends over 13 amino acids. The V gene's germline CDR1 is GTSNPN and CDR2 SVGIG (reference sequence). Trimming stripped 3 bases from V and 4 bases from J, with 12 bases between.